Shown below are 23 T cell receptor beta chains from a single sample sequenced in a study of regulatory T cells in long-lasting Graves disease. Specified time point: persistent/refractory GD, antithyroid drugs over 5 years with positive TRAb. RNA isolated from PBMCs was used to make the TCR library. Arm-PCR with iRepertoire HTBI primers amplified the CDR3 regions for these TCR beta libraries. TCRdb reprocessed the multiplex PCR reads via MiXCR and lists one record per CDR3 protein. The sample holds roughly 400,000 distinct CDR3 sequences, less than 25% seen once. The sample here was peripheral blood mononuclear cells (PBMCs), taken when the disease was refractory, from a patient treated with antithyroid drugs. The receptors derive from a female donor with Graves disease.

V is TRBV19 and J is TRBJ2-2; possible D gene TRBD1, 6 bases. CDR1 LNHDA and CDR2 SQIVND come from the germline V gene (reference sequence). V was shortened by 7 bases and J by 3 bases, with 12 bases between the two germline ends. This CDR3 spans 14 amino acids. In DNA, the CDR3 is TGTGCCAGTATGGTGGGACATGACACCGGGGAGCTGTTTTTT. It yields the protein CASMVGHDTGELFF.

The chain carries TRBV10-1 and TRBJ2-7, with D hard to call. Germline-derived CDR1 and CDR2 are WNHNN and SYGVQD (reference sequence). The CDR3 spans 15 residues. V was trimmed by 4 bases and J by 0 bases, leaving 13 bases between them. The CDR3 is CASSGVGITSYEQYF. The CDR3 DNA follows: TGCGCCAGCAGTGGAGTAGGGATTACCTCCTACGAGCAGTACTTC.

This chain joins TRBV7-9 and TRBJ2-2, with D unclear. With 3 bases removed from V and 3 bases from J, the gap between germline ends came to 5 bases. The CDR3 runs 13 residues. The germline gives CDR1 SEHNR, CDR2 FQNEAQ (reference sequence). Here the CDR3 DNA reads TGTGCCAGCAGCTTTATGGACACCGGGGAGCTGTTTTTT. Amino acids: CASSFMDTGELFF.

This clonotype was found a few times. The chain employs TRBV19 and TRBJ1-4, with TRBD1 as a possible D gene (6 bases). The length of the CDR3 is 16 residues. V was trimmed by 3 bases and J by 5 bases, leaving 16 bases between them. Germline loops: CDR1 LNHDA, CDR2 SQIVND (reference sequence). As DNA, the CDR3 is TGTGCCAGTAGTATCCCCCGGGGTAGGGGGAATGAAAAACTGTTTTTT. Translating it yields CASSIPRGRGNEKLFF.

This clonotype showed up just a few times. The chain uses TRBV19 and TRBJ1-5; D call uncertain. V was clipped by 5 bases and J by 3 bases, with 8 bases between them. The CDR3 has 13 residues. Germline V gene lookup returns CDR1 LNHDA and CDR2 SQIVND (reference sequence). CDR3 region: CASSQGDNQPQHF. CDR3 DNA: TGTGCCAGTAGTCAAGGAGACAATCAGCCCCAGCATTTT.

This clonotype was seen more than once but under ten times. The chain combines TRBV19 with TRBJ2-5, with TRBD2 identical over 12 bases. The CDR3 totals 16 residues. Germline assignment: CDR1 LNHDA and CDR2 SQIVND (reference sequence). The J segment lost 6 bases and the V segment lost 3 bases, leaving 8 bases of the junction unmatched. The CDR3 reads CASSITLAGGGKTQYF. For the CDR3, the DNA is TGTGCCAGTAGTATCACACTAGCGGGAGGCGGAAAGACCCAGTACTTC.

This clonotype was seen at least ten times. The chain is built from TRBV28 and TRBJ1-5; 8 nucleotides match TRBD1. The V and J ends lost 10 bases and 3 bases, in that order; junction bases with no gene match: 5. The CDR3 has 13 amino acids. Germline V gene lookup returns CDR1 MDHEN and CDR2 SYDVKM. CDR3 residues: CAIGQGFNQPQHF. In DNA, the CDR3 is TGTGCCATCGGACAGGGATTCAATCAGCCCCAGCATTTT.

This clonotype came up many times. CDR3 sequence (DNA): TGTGCCAGCAGCATACTAGCGGGCCTATACGAGCAGTACTTC. It codes for CASSILAGLYEQYF. The chain links TRBV12-3 or TRBV12-4 to TRBJ2-7; 9 bases are a match to TRBD2. Germline trimming cut 6 bases from V and 4 bases from J; bases unmatched to any gene: 7. CDR3 size: 14 residues.

This clonotype showed up many times. The rearrangement links TRBV2 to TRBJ1-4; D remains ambiguous. V was pared by 7 bases and J by 7 bases, with 19 bases between. Per the germline V gene, CDR1 is SNHLY and CDR2 is FYNNEI. The CDR3 is made up of 15 amino acids. CDR3: CASKFEDLGPEKLFF. CDR3 coding DNA: TGTGCCAGCAAGTTTGAGGACCTAGGGCCTGAAAAACTGTTTTTT.

This clonotype was seen at least ten times. The chain links TRBV2 to TRBJ1-5; TRBD1 agrees at 9 bases. The CDR3 is 14 residues long. With 4 bases clipped from V and 5 bases from J, the junction kept 3 bases outside the gene matches. Germline V lookup: CDR1 SNHLY, CDR2 FYNNEI. The chain's CDR3 is CASSGDREDQPQHF. CDR3 nucleotides: TGTGCCAGCAGTGGGGACAGGGAAGATCAGCCCCAGCATTTT.

V usage is TRBV11-3 and J usage is TRBJ2-2; 8 positions match TRBD1. CDR1 and CDR2 from the germline V gene are SGHNT and YENEEA. The CDR3 is 16 residues long. The J segment lost 4 bases and the V segment lost 4 bases, leaving 8 bases of the junction unmatched. The CDR3 DNA follows: TGTGCCAGCAGCTCCGGGACAGGTTGGAGCACCGGGGAGCTGTTTTTT. It is translated as CASSSGTGWSTGELFF.

This clonotype appeared many times. V is TRBV4-1 and J is TRBJ2-5, with D perhaps given as TRBD1 or TRBD2 (6 bases each). The CDR3 totals 17 residues. The V end lost 0 bases, the J end lost 0 bases, and 14 bases lay between the germline ends. Germline values: CDR1 MGHRA, CDR2 YSYEKL. CDR3 sequence reads: CASSQDPPGADQETQYF. The DNA of the CDR3 is TGCGCCAGCAGCCAAGATCCCCCGGGGGCAGACCAAGAGACCCAGTACTTC.

This chain joins TRBV10-3 and TRBJ2-7, with D maybe TRBD1 (5 bases). The V gene lost 11 bases and the J gene lost 3 bases, with 17 bases spanning the gap. Germline CDR1 ENHRY, CDR2 SYGVKD. CDR3 length equals 13 residues. In DNA, the CDR3 is TGTGCCGCCGCAGGGTCCTCCTTCTACGAGCAGTACTTC. This gives the protein CAAAGSSFYEQYF.

This clonotype was seen at least ten times. The rearrangement joins TRBV28 to TRBJ1-1; no clear D gene. Between the trimmed V and J ends, which lost 3 bases and 8 bases, there was a span of 7 bases. Germline V gene lookup returns CDR1 MDHEN and CDR2 SYDVKM. This CDR3 region has 11 residues. The CDR3 is CASSFAAEAFF. In nucleotides, the CDR3 is TGTGCCAGCAGTTTTGCGGCAGAAGCTTTCTTT.

The table lists this clonotype with many counts. The chain employs TRBV12-3 or TRBV12-4 and TRBJ2-6, with 7 nucleotides matching TRBD1. Germline trimming cut 3 bases from V and 0 bases from J; bases unmatched to any gene: 5. This CDR3 region has 17 residues. The CDR3 sequence is CASSFYRGTSGANVLTF. CDR3 bases: TGTGCCAGCAGTTTCTACAGGGGAACCTCTGGGGCCAACGTCCTGACTTTC.

This clonotype has ten or more counts. The chain recombines TRBV12-3 or TRBV12-4 with TRBJ2-4, with 9 bases matching TRBD1. Trimming at V came to 3 bases and at J to 6 bases, leaving 3 bases not matched to a gene. CDR3 length equals 14 residues. CDR3 region: CASSLGTGRNIQYF. The CDR3 DNA reads TGTGCCAGCAGTTTGGGGACAGGGCGAAACATTCAGTACTTC.

The genes are TRBV18 and TRBJ1-2; no definite D call. Trimming removed 2 bases from V and 2 bases from J, with 12 bases in between. The CDR3 extends over 15 amino acids. The germline V gene encodes CDR1 KGHSH and CDR2 LQKENI. In nucleotides, the CDR3 is TGTGCCAGCTCACCAGGAATAGGAGACAACTATGGCTACACCTTC. Protein: CASSPGIGDNYGYTF.

The chain combines TRBV3-1 with TRBJ2-5, with D perhaps TRBD1 (5 bases). There are 15 residues in the CDR3. Deletions cut 4 bases from V and 9 bases from J, with 21 bases between. Germline loops: CDR1 LGHDT, CDR2 YNNKEL (reference sequence). In DNA form, the CDR3 reads TGTGCCAGCAGCCGCCGAAGTCAGGGTCCCAAGCCCCAGTACTTC. Protein product: CASSRRSQGPKPQYF.

The chain combines TRBV4-3 with TRBJ2-7, with D possibly TRBD1 on 6 matching bases. Per germline, CDR1 LGHNA and CDR2 YSLEER. V was cut by 0 bases and J by 3 bases, with 15 bases left in between. The CDR3 contains 16 residues. The CDR3, as DNA: TGCGCCAGCAGCCAAGATGTCAGGAGAGGGGGCTACGAGCAGTACTTC. Translating gives CASSQDVRRGGYEQYF.

The sample holds many counts of this clonotype. The chain employs TRBV29-1 and TRBJ2-5; maybe TRBD2 (7 bases). Germline lookup yields CDR1 SQVTM and CDR2 ANQGSEA. The length of the CDR3 is 11 residues. V lost 3 bases to trimming and J lost 7 bases, with 9 bases between them. CDR3 sequence (DNA): TGCAGCGTTGATGGGGGGGCGACCCAGTACTTC. This sequence encodes CSVDGGATQYF.

This clonotype was seen only a few times. This chain connects TRBV6-5 to TRBJ1-1; D gene uncertain. Germline V gene data show CDR1 as MNHEY and CDR2 as SVGAGI. The V end lost 1 base, the J end lost 6 bases, and 9 bases lay between the germline ends. The CDR3 contains 13 residues. The CDR3 region is CASSYWRESEAFF. CDR3 nucleotides: TGTGCCAGCAGTTACTGGAGAGAATCTGAAGCTTTCTTT.

This clonotype was recorded at least ten times. The rearrangement uses TRBV3-1 and TRBJ2-5, with D possibly matching TRBD2 (5 bases). Germline CDR1 is LGHDT and CDR2 is YNNKEL (reference sequence). Between the trimmed V and J ends, which lost 0 bases and 0 bases, there was a span of 14 bases. The CDR3 has 17 amino acids. The CDR3 spells CASSQEEAELYQETQYF. CDR3 in DNA: TGTGCCAGCAGCCAAGAAGAAGCGGAGCTGTACCAAGAGACCCAGTACTTC.

The chain has TRBV20-1 and TRBJ2-3; D possibly corresponds to TRBD2 (5 bases). Per the germline V gene, CDR1 is DFQATT and CDR2 is SNEGSKA (reference sequence). V was cut by 6 bases and J by 1 base, with 14 bases left in between. This CDR3 spans 14 amino acids. The CDR3 nucleotides read TGCAGTGCACCAGTTGGACTCGGCACAGATACGCAGTATTTT. Its translation: CSAPVGLGTDTQYF.